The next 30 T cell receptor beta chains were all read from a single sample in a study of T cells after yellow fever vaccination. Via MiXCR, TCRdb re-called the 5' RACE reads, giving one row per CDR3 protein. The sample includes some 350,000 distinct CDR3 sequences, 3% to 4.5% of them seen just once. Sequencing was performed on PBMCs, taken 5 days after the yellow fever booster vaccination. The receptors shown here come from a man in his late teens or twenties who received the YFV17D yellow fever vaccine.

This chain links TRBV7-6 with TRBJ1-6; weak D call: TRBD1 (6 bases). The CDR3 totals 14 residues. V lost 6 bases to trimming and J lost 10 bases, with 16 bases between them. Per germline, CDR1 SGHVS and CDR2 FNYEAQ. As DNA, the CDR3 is TGTGCCAGCAGGGATGGACAGTTACGATCACCCCTCCACTTT. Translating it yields CASRDGQLRSPLHF.

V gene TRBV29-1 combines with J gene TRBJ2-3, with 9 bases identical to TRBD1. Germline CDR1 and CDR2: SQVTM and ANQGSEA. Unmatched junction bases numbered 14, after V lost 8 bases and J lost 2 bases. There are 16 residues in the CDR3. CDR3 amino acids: CSIGQGLGGNTDTQYF. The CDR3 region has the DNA TGCAGCATTGGACAGGGGCTCGGGGGGAACACAGATACGCAGTATTTT.

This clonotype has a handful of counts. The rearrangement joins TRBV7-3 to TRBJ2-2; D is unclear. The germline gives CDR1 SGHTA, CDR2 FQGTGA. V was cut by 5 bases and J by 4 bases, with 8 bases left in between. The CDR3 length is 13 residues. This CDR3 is CASSTVGTGELFF. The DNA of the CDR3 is TGTGCCAGCAGCACAGTGGGCACCGGGGAGCTGTTTTTT.

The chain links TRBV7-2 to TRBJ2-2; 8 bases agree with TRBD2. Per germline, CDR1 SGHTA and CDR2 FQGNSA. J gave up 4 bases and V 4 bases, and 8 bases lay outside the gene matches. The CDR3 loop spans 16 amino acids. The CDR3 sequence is CASSSRDSGVTGELFF. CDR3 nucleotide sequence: TGTGCCAGCAGCTCCCGAGATAGCGGGGTCACCGGGGAGCTGTTTTTT.

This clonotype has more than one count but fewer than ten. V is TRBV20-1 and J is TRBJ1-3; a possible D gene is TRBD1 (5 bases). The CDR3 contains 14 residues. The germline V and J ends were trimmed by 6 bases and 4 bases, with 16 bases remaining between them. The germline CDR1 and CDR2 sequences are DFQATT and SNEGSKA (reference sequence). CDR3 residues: CSASFEGSGNTIYF. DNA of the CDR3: TGCAGTGCCTCCTTTGAGGGGTCCGGAAACACCATATATTTT.

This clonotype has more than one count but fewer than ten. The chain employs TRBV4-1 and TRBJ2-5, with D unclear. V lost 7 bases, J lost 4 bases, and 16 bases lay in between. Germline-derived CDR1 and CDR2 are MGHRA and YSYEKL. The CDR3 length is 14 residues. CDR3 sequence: CASNSRADRETQYF. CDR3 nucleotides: TGCGCCAGCAATTCCCGGGCGGACCGAGAGACCCAGTACTTC.

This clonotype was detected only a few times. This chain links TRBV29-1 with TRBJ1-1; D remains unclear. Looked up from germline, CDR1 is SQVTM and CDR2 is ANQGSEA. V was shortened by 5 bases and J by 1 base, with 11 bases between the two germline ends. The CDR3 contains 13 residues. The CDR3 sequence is CSVIRRQNTEAFF. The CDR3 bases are TGCAGCGTTATCAGGCGACAGAACACTGAAGCTTTCTTT.

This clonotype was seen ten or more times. CDR3 nucleotides: TGTGCCAGCAGCTTAGAGCCAGGGAATAATTCACCCCTCCACTTT. Translating it yields CASSLEPGNNSPLHF. This chain uses TRBV11-2 with TRBJ1-6, with D possibly matching TRBD1 (5 bases). This CDR3 is 15 amino acids long. The germline V and J ends were trimmed by 0 bases and 5 bases, with 8 bases remaining between them. Germline lookup yields CDR1 SGHAT and CDR2 FQNNGV.

The CDR3 coding sequence is TGCGCCAGCAGCCTTCACAGGGGAACCTACGAGCAGTACTTC. It encodes CASSLHRGTYEQYF. This rearrangement joins TRBV4-3 to TRBJ2-7; 7 bases map to TRBD1. Germline V gene sequence: CDR1 LGHNA, CDR2 YSLEER. Trimming at V came to 4 bases and at J to 2 bases, leaving 5 bases not matched to a gene. This CDR3 spans 14 amino acids.

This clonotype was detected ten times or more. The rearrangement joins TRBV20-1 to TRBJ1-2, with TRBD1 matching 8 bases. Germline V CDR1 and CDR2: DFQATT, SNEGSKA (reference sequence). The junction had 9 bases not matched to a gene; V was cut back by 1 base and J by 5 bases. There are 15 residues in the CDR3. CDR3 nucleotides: TGCAGTGCTAGAGCCCAAGGGACAGGACTTTATGGCTACACCTTC. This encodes CSARAQGTGLYGYTF.

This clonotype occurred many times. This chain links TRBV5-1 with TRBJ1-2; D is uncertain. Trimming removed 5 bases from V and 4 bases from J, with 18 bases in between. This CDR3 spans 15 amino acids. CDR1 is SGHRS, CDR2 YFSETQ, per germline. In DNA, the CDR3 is TGCGCCAGCAGTTCGAGCCATGACGGATTCTATGGCTACACCTTC. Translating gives CASSSSHDGFYGYTF.

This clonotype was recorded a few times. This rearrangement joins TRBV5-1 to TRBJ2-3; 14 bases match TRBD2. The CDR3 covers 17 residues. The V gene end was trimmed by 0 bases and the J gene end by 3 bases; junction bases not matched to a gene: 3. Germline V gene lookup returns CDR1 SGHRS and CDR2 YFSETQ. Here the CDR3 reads CASSLAGTSGGTDTQYF. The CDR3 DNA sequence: TGCGCCAGCAGCTTGGCCGGGACTAGCGGGGGAACAGATACGCAGTATTTT. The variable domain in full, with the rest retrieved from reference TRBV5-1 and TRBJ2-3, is KAGVTQTPRYLIKTRGQQVTLSCSPISGHRSVSWYQQTPGQGLQFLFEYFSETQRNKGNFPGRFSGRQFSNSRSEMNVSTLELGDSALYLCASSLAGTSGGTDTQYFGPGTRLTVL.

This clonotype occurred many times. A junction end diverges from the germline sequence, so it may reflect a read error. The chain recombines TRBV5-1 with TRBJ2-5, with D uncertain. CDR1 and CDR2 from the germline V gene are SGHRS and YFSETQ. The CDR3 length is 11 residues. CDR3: CASRSQETQYF. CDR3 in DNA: TGTGCCAGCAGGTCCCAAGAGACCCAGTACTTC.

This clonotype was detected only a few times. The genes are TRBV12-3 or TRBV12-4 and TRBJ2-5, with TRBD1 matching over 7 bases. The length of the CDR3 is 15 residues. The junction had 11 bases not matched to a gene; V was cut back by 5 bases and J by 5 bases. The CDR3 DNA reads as TGTGCCAGCAGTCCACTACCGACAGGGTGGGAGACCCAGTACTTC. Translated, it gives CASSPLPTGWETQYF.

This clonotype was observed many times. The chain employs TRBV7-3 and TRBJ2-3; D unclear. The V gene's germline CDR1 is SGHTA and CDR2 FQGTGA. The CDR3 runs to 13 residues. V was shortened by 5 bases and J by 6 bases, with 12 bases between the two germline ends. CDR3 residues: CASSPPGSDTQYF. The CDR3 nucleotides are TGTGCCAGCAGCCCCCCTGGCTCCGATACGCAGTATTTT.

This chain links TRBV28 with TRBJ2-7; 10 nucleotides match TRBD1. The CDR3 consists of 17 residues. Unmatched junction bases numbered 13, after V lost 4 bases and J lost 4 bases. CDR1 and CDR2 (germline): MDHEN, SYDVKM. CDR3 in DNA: TGTGCCAGCAGTTCCTTTCACCGGGACAGGGGCTGGTACGAGCAGTACGTC. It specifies CASSSFHRDRGWYEQYV.

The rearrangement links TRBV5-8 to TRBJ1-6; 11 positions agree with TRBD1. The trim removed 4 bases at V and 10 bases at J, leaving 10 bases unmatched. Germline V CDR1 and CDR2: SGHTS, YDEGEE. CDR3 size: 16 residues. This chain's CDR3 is CASSGLGTGGISPLHF. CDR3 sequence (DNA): TGTGCCAGCAGCGGTCTTGGGACAGGGGGAATCTCACCCCTCCACTTT. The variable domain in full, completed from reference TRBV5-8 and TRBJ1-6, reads EAGVTQSPTHLIKTRGQQATLRCSPISGHTSVYWYQQALGLGLQFLLWYDEGEERNRGNFPPRFSGRQFPNYSSELNVNALELEDSALYLCASSGLGTGGISPLHFGNGTRLTVT.

The CDR3: CASSQGRTYSPLHF. CDR3 bases: TGTGCCAGCAGCCAAGGCCGGACGTATTCACCCCTCCACTTT. The genes are TRBV3-1 and TRBJ1-6; D not resolved. CDR1 LGHDT and CDR2 YNNKEL come from the germline V gene (reference sequence). The CDR3 runs to 14 residues. The V gene lost 1 base and the J gene lost 8 bases, with 9 bases spanning the gap. The whole variable domain, filled in from reference TRBV3-1 and TRBJ1-6, reads DTAVSQTPKYLVTQMGNDKSIKCEQNLGHDTMYWYKQDSKKFLKIMFSYNNKELIINETVPNRFSPKSPDKAHLNLHINSLELGDSAVYFCASSQGRTYSPLHFGNGTRLTVT.

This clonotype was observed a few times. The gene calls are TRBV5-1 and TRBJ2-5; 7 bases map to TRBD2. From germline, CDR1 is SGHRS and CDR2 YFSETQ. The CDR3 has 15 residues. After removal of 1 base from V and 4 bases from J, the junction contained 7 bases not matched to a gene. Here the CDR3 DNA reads TGCGCCAGCAGCTTGAGGACGGGGGGTCTAGAGACCCAGTACTTC. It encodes CASSLRTGGLETQYF.

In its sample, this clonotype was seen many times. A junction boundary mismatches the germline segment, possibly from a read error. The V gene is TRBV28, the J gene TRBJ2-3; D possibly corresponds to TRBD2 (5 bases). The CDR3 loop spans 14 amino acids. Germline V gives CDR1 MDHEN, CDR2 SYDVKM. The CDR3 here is CVSSLLAAGDTQYF. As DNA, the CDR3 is TGTGTCAGCAGTTTATTGGCGGCGGGAGATACGCAGTATTTT. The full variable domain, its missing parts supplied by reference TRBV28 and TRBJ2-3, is DVKVTQSSRYLVKRTGEKVFLECVQDMDHENMFWYRQDPGLGLRLIYFSYDVKMKEKGDIPEGYSVSREKKERFSLILESASTNQTSMYLCVSSLLAAGDTQYFGPGTRLTVL.

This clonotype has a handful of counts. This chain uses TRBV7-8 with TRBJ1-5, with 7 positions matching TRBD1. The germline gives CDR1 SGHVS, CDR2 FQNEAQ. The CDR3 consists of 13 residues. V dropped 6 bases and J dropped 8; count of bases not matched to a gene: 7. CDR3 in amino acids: CASSQGEEEPQHF. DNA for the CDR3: TGTGCCAGCAGTCAGGGGGAGGAGGAGCCCCAGCATTTT.

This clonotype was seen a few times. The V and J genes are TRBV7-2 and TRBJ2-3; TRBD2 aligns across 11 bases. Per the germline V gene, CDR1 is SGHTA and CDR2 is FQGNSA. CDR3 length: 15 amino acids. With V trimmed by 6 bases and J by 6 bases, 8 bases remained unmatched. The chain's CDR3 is CASSPGTSGLDTQYF. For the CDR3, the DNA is TGTGCCAGCAGTCCCGGGACTAGCGGTCTCGATACGCAGTATTTT. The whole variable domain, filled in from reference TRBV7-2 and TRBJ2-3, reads GAGVSQSPSNKVTEKGKDVELRCDPISGHTALYWYRQSLGQGLEFLIYFQGNSAPDKSGLPSDRFSAERTGGSVSTLTIQRTQQEDSAVYLCASSPGTSGLDTQYFGPGTRLTVL.

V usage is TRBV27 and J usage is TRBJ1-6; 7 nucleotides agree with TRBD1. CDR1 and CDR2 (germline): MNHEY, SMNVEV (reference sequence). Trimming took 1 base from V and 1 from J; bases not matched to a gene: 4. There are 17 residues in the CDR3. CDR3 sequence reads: CASSLWDRPSYNSPLHF. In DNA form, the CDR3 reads TGTGCCAGCAGTTTATGGGACAGACCTTCCTATAATTCACCCCTCCACTTT.

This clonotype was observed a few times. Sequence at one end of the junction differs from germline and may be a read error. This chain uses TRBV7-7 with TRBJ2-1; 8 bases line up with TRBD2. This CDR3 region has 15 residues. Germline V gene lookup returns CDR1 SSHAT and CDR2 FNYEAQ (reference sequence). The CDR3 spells CASSVGPSGYNEQFF. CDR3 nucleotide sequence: TGTGCTAGCAGCGTAGGGCCTAGCGGGTACAATGAGCAGTTCTTC.

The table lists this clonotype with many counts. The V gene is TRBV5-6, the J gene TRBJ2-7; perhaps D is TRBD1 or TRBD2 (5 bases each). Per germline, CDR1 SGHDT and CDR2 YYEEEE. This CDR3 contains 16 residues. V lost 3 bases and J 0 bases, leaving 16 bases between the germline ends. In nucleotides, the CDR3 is TGTGCCAGCAGCTGGGGAGACAGTCGCGTCTCCTACGAGCAGTACGTC. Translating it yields CASSWGDSRVSYEQYV.

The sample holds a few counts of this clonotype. The CDR3 spells CASSLARGRDGELFF. The DNA of the CDR3 is TGCGCCAGCAGCTTGGCCAGGGGGCGCGACGGGGAGCTGTTTTTT. The chain recombines TRBV5-1 with TRBJ2-2; 8 nucleotides match TRBD1. The CDR3 has 15 residues. Germline-derived CDR1 and CDR2 are SGHRS and YFSETQ. V dropped 0 bases and J dropped 7; count of bases not matched to a gene: 5.

In DNA form, the CDR3 reads TGCAGCGTTGGGACAGAGACTAACTATGGCTACACCTTC. Encoded protein: CSVGTETNYGYTF. The chain links TRBV29-1 to TRBJ1-2, with a weak D call TRBD1 (6 bases). This CDR3 has 13 amino acids. The germline V and J ends were trimmed by 4 bases and 0 bases, with 9 bases remaining between them. Germline assignment: CDR1 SQVTM and CDR2 ANQGSEA.

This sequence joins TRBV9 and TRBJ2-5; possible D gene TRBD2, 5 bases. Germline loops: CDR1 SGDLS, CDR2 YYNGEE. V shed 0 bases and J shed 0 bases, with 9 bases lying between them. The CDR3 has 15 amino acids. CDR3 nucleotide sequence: TGTGCCAGCAGCGTAGCTGGAGGAAACCAAGAGACCCAGTACTTC. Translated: CASSVAGGNQETQYF.

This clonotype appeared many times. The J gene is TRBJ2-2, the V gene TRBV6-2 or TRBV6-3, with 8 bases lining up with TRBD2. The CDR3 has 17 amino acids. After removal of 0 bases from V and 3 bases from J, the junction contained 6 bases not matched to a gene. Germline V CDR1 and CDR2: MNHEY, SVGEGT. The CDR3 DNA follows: TGTGCCAGCAGTTACTCGTTTAGCGGGGAGGACACCGGGGAGCTGTTTTTT. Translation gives CASSYSFSGEDTGELFF.

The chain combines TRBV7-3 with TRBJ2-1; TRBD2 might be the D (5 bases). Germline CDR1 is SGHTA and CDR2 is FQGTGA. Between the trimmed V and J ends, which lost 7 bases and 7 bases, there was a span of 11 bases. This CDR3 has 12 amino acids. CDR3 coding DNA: TGTGCCAGCACCCCCAGCGGTAATGAGCAGTTCTTC. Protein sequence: CASTPSGNEQFF. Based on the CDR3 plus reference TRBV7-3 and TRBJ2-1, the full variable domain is GAGVSQTPSNKVTEKGKYVELRCDPISGHTALYWYRQSLGQGPEFLIYFQGTGAADDSGLPNDRFFAVRPEGSVSTLKIQRTERGDSAVYLCASTPSGNEQFFGPGTRLTVL.